These 28 T cell receptor beta chains were sequenced from one sample in a study of blood T cell repertoires in COVID-19. Clones were read by immunoSEQ multiplex PCR, and TCRdb kept only the in-frame ones, dropping some. The sample contains fewer than 150,000 clones, 75% to 90% of which appear only once. The specimen was peripheral blood. The receptors shown here come from a woman aged 60-75 years with COVID-19, enrolled during active disease.

The chain has TRBV19 and TRBJ2-1; TRBD1 is a possible D gene (8 bases). The CDR3 consists of 15 residues. Trimming took 6 bases from V and 7 from J, leaving 19 bases between them. The V gene's germline CDR1 is LNHDA and CDR2 SQIVND (reference sequence). CDR3 amino acids: CASSLQGGRWNEQFF. The CDR3 bases are TGTGCCAGTAGCTTACAGGGGGGGCGGTGGAATGAGCAGTTCTTC.

This sequence joins TRBV29-1 and TRBJ1-3; TRBD1 matches 9 bases. V shed 4 bases, J shed 0 bases, and the junction held 13 bases outside the gene matches. The CDR3 sequence is 18 residues long. Germline CDR1 SQVTM, CDR2 ANQGSEA. The CDR3 DNA reads as TGCAGCGTTGCAGGGGGACAGGGCAAAGTAGGCTCTGGAAACACCATATATTTT. It encodes CSVAGGQGKVGSGNTIYF.

In this sample, this clone turned up once. V is TRBV27 and J is TRBJ1-1; 7 bases map to TRBD1. V lost 11 bases to trimming and J lost 0 bases; unmatched junction nucleotides: 6. The CDR3 is 13 residues long. Germline loops: CDR1 MNHEY, CDR2 SMNVEV (reference sequence). The CDR3 sequence: CAVPGGMNTEAFF. Written as DNA, the CDR3 is TGTGCCGTTCCAGGGGGAATGAACACTGAAGCTTTCTTT.

The chain employs TRBV7-9 and TRBJ1-2; no clear D gene. CDR3 length: 14 residues. In germline, CDR1 is SEHNR, CDR2 FQNEAQ (reference sequence). V was clipped by 2 bases and J by 6 bases, with 13 bases between them. The CDR3 DNA is TGTGCCAGCAGCTTAAAATCCAACGGGGATGGCTACACCTTC. Translated: CASSLKSNGDGYTF. Combining the CDR3 with reference TRBV7-9 and TRBJ1-2 gives the whole variable domain DTGVSQNPRHKITKRGQNVTFRCDPISEHNRLYWYRQTLGQGPEFLTYFQNEAQLEKSRLLSDRFSAERPKGSFSTLEIQRTEQGDSAMYLCASSLKSNGDGYTFGSGTRLTVV.

This clone was recorded once. CDR3: CASSLSDRGYEQYF. The CDR3 bases are TGTGCCAGCAGTTTATCGGACAGGGGTTACGAGCAGTACTTC. The chain is built from TRBV27 and TRBJ2-7; 9 bases match TRBD1. CDR1 is MNHEY and CDR2 is SMNVEV in the germline V gene (reference sequence). V was pared by 0 bases and J by 4 bases, with 1 base of the junction left unmatched. The CDR3 has 14 amino acids.

The chain joins TRBV4-3 to TRBJ1-1; possibly TRBD1 for D (6 bases). Looked up from germline, CDR1 is LGHNA and CDR2 is YSLEER. This CDR3 spans 14 amino acids. V shed 6 bases and J shed 6 bases, with 17 bases lying between them. CDR3 region: CASSPGQRESEAFF. The CDR3 DNA sequence: TGCGCCAGCAGTCCTGGACAGCGCGAGTCTGAAGCTTTCTTT.

V gene TRBV7-8 combines with J gene TRBJ2-3; D is unresolved. Germline values: CDR1 SGHVS, CDR2 FQNEAQ. This CDR3 comprises 16 residues. V was clipped by 2 bases and J by 5 bases, with 17 bases between them. The CDR3 DNA is TGTGCCAGCAGCTTATCAGCCAGGATCAAGAAAGATACGCAGTATTTT. Translating gives CASSLSARIKKDTQYF.

The rearrangement uses TRBV6-1 and TRBJ1-2; D call uncertain. This CDR3 is 18 amino acids long. V was shortened by 4 bases and J by 0 bases, with 21 bases between the two germline ends. CDR1 is MNHNS and CDR2 is SASEGT in the germline V gene. The CDR3 DNA reads as TGTGCCAGCAGTGCAGAGACACTCGCCCCCGGGGCTAACTATGGCTACACCTTC. It codes for CASSAETLAPGANYGYTF.

The chain couples TRBV30 to TRBJ2-6, with no clear D. Germline CDR1 is GTSNPN and CDR2 is SVGIG (reference sequence). The V end lost 3 bases, the J end lost 0 bases, and 9 bases lay between the germline ends. This CDR3 has 15 residues. The CDR3 loop is CAWSPPGSGANVLTF. The CDR3 region has the DNA TGTGCCTGGAGCCCCCCCGGCTCTGGGGCCAACGTCCTGACTTTC.

The rearrangement uses TRBV11-2 and TRBJ2-3; 16 nucleotides agree with TRBD2. Germline CDR1 and CDR2: SGHAT and FQNNGV. CDR3 length: 14 amino acids. Trimming at V came to 6 bases and at J to 13 bases, leaving 7 bases not matched to a gene. The CDR3 reads CASRVGTSGGAEYF. CDR3 in DNA: TGTGCCAGCAGGGTCGGGACTAGCGGGGGGGCCGAGTATTTT.

V usage is TRBV6-6 and J usage is TRBJ1-1, with 8 nucleotides matching TRBD1. The CDR3 is made up of 15 amino acids. Germline V gene sequence: CDR1 MNHNY, CDR2 SVGAGI (reference sequence). V lost 4 bases and J lost 1; bases outside the gene matches: 5. The CDR3 nucleotides read TGTGCCAGCAGTTCCCAGGGGGCTGAGAACACTGAAGCTTTCTTT. Protein: CASSSQGAENTEAFF.

The table lists this clone with a count of one. V is TRBV6-5 and J is TRBJ2-3, with 8 bases lining up with TRBD2. Germline values: CDR1 MNHEY, CDR2 SVGAGI. V lost 0 bases, J lost 2 bases, and 4 bases stayed unmatched. The length of the CDR3 is 16 residues. CDR3 amino acids: CASSYSGRGATDTQYF. Here the CDR3 DNA reads TGTGCCAGCAGTTACTCTGGGCGGGGGGCCACAGATACGCAGTATTTT.

Turning to this clone: One end of the junction is discordant with germline, which a read error may explain. The rearrangement joins TRBV27 to TRBJ1-2; D unresolved. The CDR3 length is 13 residues. The germline V gene has CDR1 MNHEY and CDR2 SMNVEV (reference sequence). In DNA form, the CDR3 reads TGTGCCGGCAGTTTGAAAGACTCGTTCGGCTACACCTTC. Residues: CAGSLKDSFGYTF.

CDR3 sequence: CASSLEMVRAGAEAFF. CDR3 coding DNA: TGTGCCAGCAGCTTAGAAATGGTCAGGGCAGGCGCTGAAGCTTTCTTT. The rearrangement links TRBV7-2 to TRBJ1-1, with D perhaps TRBD1 (5 bases). This CDR3 contains 16 residues. The germline CDR1 and CDR2 sequences are SGHTA and FQGNSA. V was cut by 1 base and J by 6 bases, with 18 bases left in between.

The CDR3 region is CASRGTGGRGNQPQHF. DNA of the CDR3: TGTGCCAGCAGGGGGACAGGGGGCCGGGGCAATCAGCCCCAGCATTTT. The rearrangement uses TRBV2 and TRBJ1-5, with 12 bases identical to TRBD1. V dropped 6 bases and J dropped 2; count of bases not matched to a gene: 5. The CDR3 consists of 16 residues. CDR1 is SNHLY and CDR2 is FYNNEI in the germline V gene.

A few counts support this clone. This CDR3 reads CASSSGTGQAFF. CDR3 sequence (DNA): TGTGCCAGCAGCTCCGGGACAGGGCAAGCTTTCTTT. The rearrangement links TRBV7-3 to TRBJ1-1, with 9 bases aligning to TRBD1. The CDR3 length is 12 residues. Trimming took 4 bases from V and 9 from J; bases not matched to a gene: 3. The V gene's germline CDR1 is SGHTA and CDR2 FQGTGA.

The chain uses TRBV27 and TRBJ1-2; D is perhaps TRBD1 (6 bases). The CDR3 covers 18 residues. Germline CDR1 is MNHEY and CDR2 is SMNVEV (reference sequence). The germline V and J ends were trimmed by 6 bases and 2 bases, with 25 bases remaining between them. CDR3 protein: CASSHDYGVRGGNYGYTF. CDR3 nucleotides: TGTGCCAGCAGCCATGATTATGGGGTGAGGGGGGGAAACTATGGCTACACCTTC.

The rearrangement links TRBV27 to TRBJ2-5, with 13 bases lining up with TRBD2. From germline, CDR1 is MNHEY and CDR2 SMNVEV (reference sequence). Germline trimming cut 5 bases from V and 9 bases from J; bases unmatched to any gene: 9. This CDR3 spans 15 amino acids. CDR3 residues: CASSPLAGGSVAQYF. CDR3 sequence (DNA): TGTGCCAGCAGTCCACTAGCGGGGGGGTCCGTGGCCCAGTACTTC.

The chain links TRBV7-9 to TRBJ1-1, with unresolved D. In germline, CDR1 is SEHNR, CDR2 FQNEAQ (reference sequence). Trimming removed 5 bases from V and 0 bases from J, with 7 bases in between. The CDR3 length is 13 residues. The CDR3 region has the DNA TGTGCCAGCAGCGAGACACTGAACACTGAAGCTTTCTTT. The encoded protein is CASSETLNTEAFF.

The chain employs TRBV7-9 and TRBJ1-1; unclear D gene. Trimming left V 2 bases short and J 6 bases short, with 7 bases between. Germline values: CDR1 SEHNR, CDR2 FQNEAQ (reference sequence). This CDR3 is built from 12 residues. CDR3: CASSLIRPEAFF. CDR3 in DNA: TGTGCCAGCAGCTTAATCCGTCCTGAAGCTTTCTTT.

The chain employs TRBV18 and TRBJ2-1, with 7 positions matching TRBD1. V shed 4 bases and J 0 bases; nucleotides not matched to a gene: 3. Germline CDR1 is KGHSH and CDR2 is LQKENI. This CDR3 is 15 amino acids long. Here the CDR3 reads CASSLRTGSYNEQFF. The CDR3 bases are TGTGCCAGCTCACTTCGGACAGGCTCCTACAATGAGCAGTTCTTC.

The chain is built from TRBV5-6 and TRBJ1-1; D is ambiguous. CDR1 SGHDT and CDR2 YYEEEE come from the germline V gene. Trimming pared 0 bases from V and 7 bases from J, leaving 10 bases between. CDR3 length: 13 amino acids. The CDR3 sequence: CASSLVARVEAFF. The CDR3 coding sequence is TGTGCCAGCAGCTTGGTTGCGCGGGTTGAAGCTTTCTTT.

The table lists this clone with a few counts. The V and J genes are TRBV7-9 and TRBJ1-3, with a weak D call TRBD1 (5 bases). Germline CDR1 reads SEHNR; CDR2 reads FQNEAQ (reference sequence). The CDR3 length is 14 residues. The V end was cut by 5 bases, the J end by 1 base, with 9 bases between. The CDR3 nucleotides read TGTGCCAGCAGCCCGACAGATTCTGGAAACACCATATATTTT. Translated, it gives CASSPTDSGNTIYF.

The chain employs TRBV27 and TRBJ2-7; 7 bases fit TRBD2. The V gene's germline CDR1 is MNHEY and CDR2 SMNVEV (reference sequence). The CDR3 loop spans 15 amino acids. V gave up 3 bases and J gave up 1 base; unmatched junction bases: 6. In DNA, the CDR3 is TGTGCCAGCAGTTTCGCGGGGGATACTTCCTACGAGCAGTACTTC. Protein sequence: CASSFAGDTSYEQYF.

The rearrangement uses TRBV25-1 and TRBJ1-3; the match to TRBD1 covers 8 bases. J lost 5 bases, V lost 6 bases, and 3 bases had no gene match. This CDR3 is 13 amino acids long. Germline loops: CDR1 MGHDK, CDR2 SYGVNS. This CDR3 reads CASRRQGRNTIYF. Written as DNA, the CDR3 is TGTGCCAGCAGAAGACAGGGGAGAAACACCATATATTTT.

This chain uses TRBV10-2 with TRBJ2-7; 12 bases line up with TRBD2. This CDR3 spans 16 amino acids. The germline CDR1 and CDR2 sequences are WSHSY and SAAADI. The trim removed 4 bases at V and 2 bases at J, leaving 6 bases unmatched. CDR3 amino acids: CASSGLAGGLAYEQYF. The CDR3 coding sequence is TGCGCCAGCAGTGGGCTAGCGGGGGGGCTCGCCTACGAGCAGTACTTC.

For the CDR3, the DNA is TGCGCCAGCAGCCTCGGACCAGGGGGCTCCTACAATGAGCAGTTCTTC. This sequence encodes CASSLGPGGSYNEQFF. The chain employs TRBV4-1 and TRBJ2-1, with 7 bases fitting TRBD1. With 4 bases clipped from V and 0 bases from J, the junction kept 6 bases outside the gene matches. This CDR3 contains 16 residues. Germline lookup yields CDR1 MGHRA and CDR2 YSYEKL.

The chain joins TRBV24-1 to TRBJ2-7; D is undetermined. CDR1 and CDR2 from the germline V gene are KGHDR and SFDVKD. Trimming pared 5 bases from V and 0 bases from J, leaving 10 bases between. The CDR3 is 14 amino acids. The CDR3 DNA sequence: TGTGCCACCAGTGCCTCAGGTTCCTCCTACGAGCAGTACTTC. Amino acids: CATSASGSSYEQYF.